This TCR beta chain was profiled in a study of radiotherapy plus CTLA-4 blockade in lung cancer. Study at large: Among enrolled patients, over 15% responded and approximately 33% achieved disease control.

The method was immunoSEQ multiplex PCR; TCRdb's version includes in-frame clones alone and lacks a portion of them. The top ten clones hold under 7% of a sample with 50,000 to 60,000 clones, about 80% of them seen once. Note on this clone: Antigen: not known.

Trimming left V 0 bases short and J 2 bases short, with 10 bases between. Germline-derived CDR1 and CDR2 are MGHRA and YSYEKL. The CDR3 length is 16 residues. The study's findings and limits: Dynamics of early blood T cell clones, together with interferon-beta, were reportedly the best predictors of response.

Participants had chemo-refractory metastatic non-small-cell lung cancer and were treated with focal radiation plus ipilimumab CTLA-4 blockade. Material: peripheral blood, obtained from a patient treated with radiotherapy plus ipilimumab. This sequence was found in a human donor with non-small cell lung cancer whose response to radiotherapy plus ipilimumab could not be evaluated. The rearrangement links TRBV4-1 to TRBJ2-2; no firm D call. The CDR3 nucleotides are TGCGCCAGCAGCCAAGATCCGGCAGGTAACACCGGGGAGCTGTTTTTT. It specifies CASSQDPAGNTGELFF.